The rows below give T cell receptor beta chains drawn from one sample of a study of cytomegalovirus exposure and HLA in healthy donors. Produced via immunoSEQ multiplex PCR; TCRdb's table is partial and in-frame only. Among some 120,000 clones listed, roughly 80% were seen once. Sequenced sample: PBMCs. The receptors come from a man aged 18 to 29 in good health and CMV-seronegative. The CDR3 runs from the conserved cysteine through the conserved F or W. The D gene is left open where the match is weak. The size entry is marked missing in some rows and otherwise reads once, few, many or a size class.

j_call | d_call | v_call | clone_size | cdr3_aa | cdr3_nt
TRBJ1-1 | TRBD1 | TRBV5-1 | NA | CASSLGQAWNTEAFF | TGCGCCAGCAGCTTAGGACAGGCGTGGAACACTGAAGCTTTCTTT
TRBJ1-4 | NA | TRBV7-8 | NA | CASSLGEVGEKLFF | TGTGCCAGCAGCTTAGGGGAGGTGGGGGAAAAACTGTTTTTT
TRBJ1-3 | NA | TRBV5-6 | few | CASSLKGSGNTIYF | TGTGCCAGCAGCTTGAAGGGGTCTGGAAACACCATATATTTT
TRBJ2-1 | NA | TRBV19 | NA | CASSTRLNEQFF | TGTGCCAGTAGTACTAGACTCAATGAGCAGTTCTTC
TRBJ2-1 | TRBD2 | TRBV7-6 | NA | CASSGLAGGTHNEQFF | TGTGCCAGCAGCGGACTAGCGGGGGGGACTCACAATGAGCAGTTCTTC
TRBJ1-2 | NA | TRBV6-1 | NA | CASTPRDGYTF | TGTGCCAGCACGCCGAGGGATGGCTACACCTTC
TRBJ2-7 | NA | TRBV7-6 | few | CASSDDIYEQYF | TGTGCCAGCAGCGACGACATCTACGAGCAGTACTTC
TRBJ2-5 | NA | TRBV5-4 | NA | CASSLAIEKETQYF | TGTGCCAGCAGCTTGGCCATAGAGAAAGAGACCCAGTACTTC
TRBJ2-1 | TRBD2 | TRBV6-1 | NA | CASTSGRGSYNEQFF | TGTGCCAGCACCAGCGGGAGGGGCTCCTACAATGAGCAGTTCTTC
TRBJ2-2 | NA | TRBV5-6 | few | CASSLVSGELFF | TGTGCCAGCAGCTTGGTCTCCGGGGAGCTGTTTTTT
TRBJ2-7 | TRBD1 | TRBV9 | NA | CASSARAGGTYEQYF | TGTGCCAGCAGCGCGAGGGCAGGGGGTACTTACGAGCAGTACTTC
TRBJ2-5 | NA | TRBV6-1 | NA | CASSEEPRVKETQYF | TGTGCCAGCAGTGAAGAACCCAGGGTAAAAGAGACCCAGTACTTC
TRBJ2-3 | TRBD2 | TRBV11-2 | NA | CASSLAPPGLAGSTDTQYF | TGTGCCAGCAGCTTAGCACCACCGGGACTAGCGGGGAGCACAGATACGCAGTATTTT
TRBJ2-7 | NA | TRBV6-1 | NA | CASSEAGRPYYEQYF | TGTGCCAGCAGTGAAGCAGGGAGGCCCTATTACGAGCAGTACTTC
TRBJ2-7 | TRBD1 | TRBV7-9 | NA | CASSPGQGVDEQYF | TGTGCCAGCAGCCCCGGACAGGGAGTCGACGAGCAGTACTTC
TRBJ2-7 | TRBD2 | TRBV27 | NA | CASHRGGPSYEQYF | TGTGCCAGCCACCGGGGGGGGCCCTCCTACGAGCAGTACTTC
TRBJ2-5 | NA | TRBV18 | NA | CASSLKRETQYF | TGTGCCAGCTCACTTAAGCGAGAGACCCAGTACTTC
TRBJ1-2 | NA | TRBV4-3 | NA | CASSQDFGQIYGYTF | TGCGCCAGCAGCCAAGATTTTGGTCAGATCTATGGCTACACCTTC
TRBJ2-1 | TRBD1 | TRBV7-9 | once | CASSLAQLGQGAWNEQFF | TGTGCCAGCAGCTTAGCTCAGTTGGGACAGGGGGCTTGGAATGAGCAGTTCTTC
TRBJ1-1 | NA | TRBV5-4 | once | CASIDQNLGGREAFF | TGTGCCAGCATCGACCAAAATCTAGGGGGGCGGGAGGCTTTCTTT
TRBJ2-6 | TRBD1 | TRBV29-1 | NA | CSVGDRASGANVLTF | TGCAGCGTGGGGGACAGGGCCTCTGGGGCCAACGTCCTGACTTTC
TRBJ2-7 | TRBD2 | TRBV11-2 | NA | CASSPLRGVSSYEQYF | TGTGCCAGCAGCCCACTTCGGGGGGTCTCCTCCTACGAGCAGTACTTC
TRBJ2-1 | TRBD2 | TRBV29-1 | NA | CSALGTSASNEQFF | TGCAGCGCCCTGGGGACTAGCGCTAGCAATGAGCAGTTCTTC
TRBJ1-4 | TRBD1 | TRBV7-9 | NA | CASSFGATGRTNEKLFF | TGTGCCAGCAGCTTCGGGGCGACAGGGAGAACTAATGAAAAACTGTTTTTT
TRBJ2-5 | NA | TRBV10-3 | NA | CAISESSTGSGGTQYF | TGTGCCATCAGTGAGTCGTCAACAGGGAGCGGAGGGACCCAGTACTTC
TRBJ1-1 | NA | TRBV5-6 | once | CASSREAGEAFF | TGTGCCAGCAGCCGGGAAGCCGGTGAAGCTTTCTTT
TRBJ2-3 | NA | TRBV5-1 | NA | CASSLGGFGTDTQYF | TGCGCCAGCAGCTTAGGAGGATTTGGCACAGATACGCAGTATTTT
TRBJ2-1 | TRBD2 | TRBV19 | NA | CASSIHGGVSYNEQFF | TGTGCCAGTAGTATCCACGGGGGGGTCTCCTACAATGAGCAGTTCTTC
TRBJ1-2 | TRBD1 | TRBV6-1 | once | CASSERGTAPTMSYTF | TGTGCCAGCAGTGAAAGGGGGACAGCACCCACTATGAGCTACACCTTC
TRBJ1-2 | NA | TRBV9 | NA | CASSPGQLANYGYTF | TGTGCCAGCAGCCCCGGACAGTTAGCTAACTATGGCTACACCTTC
TRBJ2-5 | TRBD2 | TRBV9 | NA | CASSVVTSGGEETQYF | TGTGCCAGCAGCGTAGTGACTAGCGGGGGGGAAGAGACCCAGTACTTC
TRBJ2-3 | NA | TRBV5-5 | NA | CASSWDFYTQYF | TGTGCCAGCAGCTGGGACTTCTATACGCAGTATTTT
TRBJ1-3 | NA | TRBV11-2 | NA | CASSPWRVTGNTIYF | TGTGCCAGCAGCCCCTGGAGGGTTACTGGAAACACCATATATTTT
TRBJ2-4 | TRBD1 | TRBV15 | few | CATSRSTGSENIQYF | TGTGCCACCAGCAGATCGACAGGGAGCGAAAACATTCAGTACTTC
TRBJ2-2 | NA | TRBV4-1 | NA | CASSPLLTGELFF | TGCGCCAGCAGTCCCCTCCTCACCGGGGAGCTGTTTTTT
TRBJ2-7 | TRBD1 | TRBV7-9 | NA | CASSLRQGASYEQYF | TGTGCCAGCAGCTTGAGACAGGGGGCCAGCTACGAGCAGTACTTC
TRBJ1-2 | NA | TRBV27 | NA | CASSSGMGEGSGYTF | TGTGCCAGCAGTTCGGGAATGGGGGAGGGAAGCGGCTACACCTTC
TRBJ2-3 | NA | TRBV7-9 | NA | CASSLGTTGLTDTQYF | TGTGCCAGCAGCTTAGGTACAACAGGCCTGACAGATACGCAGTATTTT
TRBJ1-3 | NA | TRBV5-4 | NA | CASSSINILTPQSSGNTIYF | TGTGCCAGCAGCTCTATCAACATTCTGACACCCCAGAGCTCTGGAAACACCATATATTTT
TRBJ2-7 | NA | TRBV27 | NA | CASSPYSSYEQYF | TGTGCCAGCAGCCCCTATTCCTCCTACGAGCAGTACTTC
TRBJ1-6 | TRBD1 | TRBV19 | NA | CASRHRDRGFSYNSPLHF | TGTGCCAGTAGGCACCGGGACAGGGGTTTTTCCTATAATTCACCCCTCCACTTT
TRBJ2-7 | TRBD1 | TRBV5-1 | NA | CASFPGQGPYEQYF | TGCGCCAGCTTCCCCGGACAGGGTCCCTACGAGCAGTACTTC
TRBJ1-1 | NA | TRBV29-1 | NA | CSAPGQNTEAFF | TGCAGCGCCCCGGGACAGAACACTGAAGCTTTCTTT
TRBJ2-3 | TRBD2 | TRBV11-3 | NA | CASSSPTGGPSDTQYF | TGTGCCAGCAGCTCCCCAACGGGGGGGCCGTCAGATACGCAGTATTTT
TRBJ1-4 | NA | TRBV23-1 | NA | CASRTWFGDF | TGCGCCAGCAGAACTTGGTTTGGTGATTTT
TRBJ1-5 | NA | TRBV5-4 | NA | CASSLDRNQPQHF | TGTGCCAGCAGCCTAGACCGTAATCAGCCCCAGCATTTT
TRBJ1-2 | NA | TRBV5-4 | NA | CASSPADSHYGYTF | TGTGCCAGCAGCCCGGCGGACAGCCACTATGGCTACACCTTC
TRBJ2-1 | NA | TRBV5-4 | NA | CASSLGPTGYNEQFF | TGTGCCAGCAGCTTGGGCCCAACCGGGTACAATGAGCAGTTCTTC
TRBJ1-2 | TRBD1 | TRBV5-6 | NA | CASSARFLTGAEYGYTF | TGTGCCAGCAGCGCCCGATTCTTGACAGGGGCTGAATATGGCTACACCTTC
TRBJ1-4 | NA | TRBV7-6 | NA | CASSLATGPNEKLFF | TGTGCCAGCAGCTTAGCGACAGGACCTAATGAAAAACTGTTTTTT